Here is one TCR beta chain with its context. V was cut by 2 bases and J by 2 bases, with 6 bases left in between. CDR3 length equals 13 residues. From germline, CDR1 is SGHTA and CDR2 FQGTGA. This sample is part of a study of blood T cell repertoires in COVID-19. As for the study in general: From T cells, B-cell-depleted T cells, or PBMCs came the material, which was cDNA or gDNA.

Repertoires were generated with immunoSEQ multiplex PCR, while TCRdb's copy carries only in-frame clones and drops some. The sample carries a few hundred thousand clones, about nine tenths recorded once. The sample consisted of peripheral blood. This sequence originates from a woman aged 55-70 years with acute or convalescent COVID-19. The V call is TRBV7-3, the J call TRBJ1-1; D is unresolved. The CDR3 DNA is TGTGCCAGCAGCTTAGAGGGCAACACTGAAGCTTTCTTT. Amino acids: CASSLEGNTEAFF. The entire variable domain, with the rest obtained from reference TRBV7-3 and TRBJ1-1, is as follows: GAGVSQTPSNKVTEKGKYVELRCDPISGHTALYWYRQSLGQGPEFLIYFQGTGAADDSGLPNDRFFAVRPEGSVSTLKIQRTERGDSAVYLCASSLEGNTEAFFGQGTRLTVV.